The clone carrying this T cell receptor (beta chain) was detected only a few times. Its antigen is unidentified. The data were taken from a study of beta chain features in type 1 diabetes. Regarding the study as a whole: A cDNA-based sequencing approach could over-represent cells with high TCR expression. Whether TCRB rearrangement is influenced by HLA type went unresolved here. Shorter TCRB CDR3s, moderately but significantly so, marked every one of the four CD4+ subsets in Type 1 diabetes patients.

There are 15 residues in the CDR3. Germline V gene sequence: CDR1 SGDLS, CDR2 YYNGEE. Trimming took off 3 bases at V and 0 bases at J, with 11 bases between the two ends. Blood was drawn once from each donor into heparinised tubes. The draws averaged about 120 mL. By way of CD45RO/CCR7/CD25/CD127/CD95/CD27, the CD4+ regulatory, stem cell-like memory, central memory and naive cells were sorted. The authors reverse transcribed all of the isolated RNA, so sequencing captured expressed TCRB transcripts. Using immunoSEQ multiplex PCR, the repertoire was profiled, and TCRdb retains in-frame clones only, with some absent. This table has roughly 700,000 clones, around an eighth appearing once.

The material sequenced was naive CD4+ T cells from blood. The chain has TRBV9 and TRBJ2-3, with D hard to call. The receptor's source is a man aged 18 to 29 with type 1 diabetes. The CDR3 protein is CASSARVASTDTQYF. In DNA form, the CDR3 reads TGTGCCAGCAGCGCCCGGGTGGCTAGCACAGATACGCAGTATTTT.